The 16 T cell receptor beta chains given below trace back to one sample, sequenced in a study of blood T cell repertoires in COVID-19. Produced via immunoSEQ multiplex PCR; TCRdb's table is partial and in-frame only. The table records about 36,000 clones, 90% of them present only once. The sequenced material came from peripheral blood. Receptors were obtained from a man between 60 and 75 years old with active or convalescent COVID-19.

Here the CDR3 DNA reads TGTGCCACCAGCGTCGGGACTCTCGGAAACACCATATATTTT. Its protein is CATSVGTLGNTIYF. The chain links TRBV15 to TRBJ1-3; TRBD1 might be the D (5 bases). Germline lookup yields CDR1 LNHNV and CDR2 YYDKDF (reference sequence). The CDR3 runs to 14 residues. Deletions cut 5 bases from V and 4 bases from J, with 12 bases between.

The DNA of the CDR3 is TGTGCCTGGAGTGCGGCCTACGAGCAGTACTTC. Protein: CAWSAAYEQYF. The V call is TRBV30, the J call TRBJ2-7, with D unclear. Germline assignment: CDR1 GTSNPN and CDR2 SVGIG (reference sequence). Trimming took 1 base from V and 2 from J, leaving 3 bases between them. There are 11 residues in the CDR3.

The V gene is TRBV14, the J gene TRBJ2-1, with D maybe TRBD2 (6 bases). V was pared by 4 bases and J by 2 bases, with 9 bases between. CDR1 is SGHDN and CDR2 is FVKESK in the germline V gene. This CDR3 spans 14 amino acids. This CDR3 is CASSRDSPYNEQFF. As DNA, the CDR3 is TGTGCCAGCAGCCGGGACTCCCCCTACAATGAGCAGTTCTTC.

The chain uses TRBV7-2 and TRBJ2-7; no clear D. Looked up from germline, CDR1 is SGHTA and CDR2 is FQGNSA. V gave up 5 bases and J gave up 2 bases, with 19 bases separating them. This CDR3 contains 16 residues. DNA for the CDR3: TGTGCCAGCAGCCCCTCTAGGATGGCGGTTACCTACGAGCAGTACTTC. This sequence encodes CASSPSRMAVTYEQYF.

The chain recombines TRBV6-1 with TRBJ2-3; possible D gene TRBD1, 6 bases. Germline CDR1 MNHNS, CDR2 SASEGT. The CDR3 extends over 15 amino acids. V lost 3 bases and J lost 4, with 14 bases in between. For the CDR3, the DNA is TGTGCCAGCAGTGACGGGCAGGGGATGGCAGATACGCAGTATTTT. Amino acid sequence: CASSDGQGMADTQYF.

The chain recombines TRBV20-1 with TRBJ1-2, with D uncertain. Germline-derived CDR1 and CDR2 are DFQATT and SNEGSKA (reference sequence). There are 17 residues in the CDR3. Trimming left V 5 bases short and J 0 bases short, with 22 bases between. CDR3 protein: CSARGAAVGVPNYGYTF. Here the CDR3 DNA reads TGCAGTGCTCGTGGTGCGGCAGTCGGGGTACCTAACTATGGCTACACCTTC.

This chain connects TRBV4-1 to TRBJ1-4, with a weak D call TRBD1 (6 bases). With 8 bases removed from V and 3 bases from J, the gap between germline ends came to 13 bases. Germline assignment: CDR1 MGHRA and CDR2 YSYEKL. The CDR3 sequence is 14 residues long. In DNA, the CDR3 is TGCGCCAGCGGCAGGGGCGTAGCTAATGAAAAACTGTTTTTT. This translates into CASGRGVANEKLFF.

The rearrangement joins TRBV7-2 to TRBJ2-5; D perhaps matches TRBD2 (6 bases). V gave up 3 bases and J gave up 5 bases, with 19 bases separating them. Germline CDR1 and CDR2: SGHTA and FQGNSA. This CDR3 has 16 amino acids. The CDR3 reads CASSFRGKTHPETQYF. The DNA of the CDR3 is TGTGCCAGCAGCTTCCGGGGGAAGACCCACCCGGAGACCCAGTACTTC. Filled out from reference TRBV7-2 and TRBJ2-5, the complete variable domain reads GAGVSQSPSNKVTEKGKDVELRCDPISGHTALYWYRQSLGQGLEFLIYFQGNSAPDKSGLPSDRFSAERTGGSVSTLTIQRTQQEDSAVYLCASSFRGKTHPETQYFGPGTRLLVL.

The CDR3 DNA reads as TGCGCCAGCAGATCAGGGGGAGGTATCTGGGAGCAGTACTTC. It codes for CASRSGGGIWEQYF. V is TRBV5-1 and J is TRBJ2-7; D possibly corresponds to TRBD1 (7 bases). Trimming pared 5 bases from V and 7 bases from J, leaving 19 bases between. The CDR3 loop spans 14 amino acids. Germline V gene lookup returns CDR1 SGHRS and CDR2 YFSETQ.

This clone is a singleton in its sample. This chain links TRBV5-1 with TRBJ1-6; TRBD1 might be the D (6 bases). The germline V gene has CDR1 SGHRS and CDR2 YFSETQ. Trimming cost V 3 bases and J 6 bases, with 10 bases left between them. This CDR3 region has 14 residues. CDR3 sequence reads: CASSYGTSNSPLHF. CDR3 in DNA: TGCGCCAGCAGCTACGGGACAAGTAATTCACCCCTCCACTTT.

The chain has TRBV3-1 (or the pseudogene TRBV3-2) and TRBJ2-2; 10 bases are shared with TRBD2. The V and J ends lost 1 base and 6 bases, in that order; junction bases with no gene match: 5. Germline V CDR1 and CDR2: LGHDT, YNNKEL (reference sequence). CDR3 length: 16 amino acids. This CDR3 reads CASSQVSAGGSGELFF. The CDR3 DNA is TGTGCCAGCAGCCAAGTCTCAGCGGGAGGGTCCGGGGAGCTGTTTTTT.

In its sample, this clone was seen once. The V gene is TRBV11-2, the J gene TRBJ1-3; no reliable D call. CDR1 is SGHAT, CDR2 FQNNGV, per germline. The V end lost 5 bases, the J end lost 8 bases, and 10 bases lay between the germline ends. CDR3 length equals 12 residues. The CDR3 sequence: CASSAGGDTIYF. DNA for the CDR3: TGTGCCAGCAGCGCCGGAGGAGACACCATATATTTT.

V usage is TRBV6-5 and J usage is TRBJ1-2; 9 bases align to TRBD1. Germline assignment: CDR1 MNHEY and CDR2 SVGAGI. Trimming at V came to 7 bases and at J to 5 bases, leaving 5 bases not matched to a gene. The CDR3 is 13 amino acids. This CDR3 reads CASKDRGLYGYTF. The DNA for the CDR3 is TGTGCCAGCAAGGACAGGGGTTTGTATGGCTACACCTTC.

V gene TRBV11-2 combines with J gene TRBJ2-3; tentatively, D is TRBD1 (6 bases). Germline V gene lookup returns CDR1 SGHAT and CDR2 FQNNGV. V was cut by 8 bases and J by 0 bases, with 12 bases left in between. The CDR3 totals 14 residues. CDR3 sequence: CASHVGTSTDTQYF. CDR3 nucleotide sequence: TGTGCCAGCCACGTCGGGACAAGCACAGATACGCAGTATTTT.

The chain uses TRBV7-2 and TRBJ2-1, with 9 bases lining up with TRBD2. CDR1 and CDR2 from the germline V gene are SGHTA and FQGNSA. V lost 5 bases to trimming and J lost 6 bases; unmatched junction nucleotides: 11. The CDR3 spans 16 residues. The CDR3: CASSPLGSGRFNEQFF. CDR3 sequence (DNA): TGTGCCAGCAGCCCTCTGGGTAGCGGGAGATTCAATGAGCAGTTCTTC.

J is TRBJ2-2 and V is TRBV5-1; 8 bases are a match to TRBD1. CDR3 length: 15 amino acids. CDR1 SGHRS and CDR2 YFSETQ come from the germline V gene. The V segment lost 4 bases and the J segment 7 bases; nucleotides outside the gene matches: 9. CDR3 protein: CASSDRQGIVGELFF. The CDR3 DNA reads TGCGCCAGCAGCGACAGACAGGGGATTGTCGGGGAGCTGTTTTTT.